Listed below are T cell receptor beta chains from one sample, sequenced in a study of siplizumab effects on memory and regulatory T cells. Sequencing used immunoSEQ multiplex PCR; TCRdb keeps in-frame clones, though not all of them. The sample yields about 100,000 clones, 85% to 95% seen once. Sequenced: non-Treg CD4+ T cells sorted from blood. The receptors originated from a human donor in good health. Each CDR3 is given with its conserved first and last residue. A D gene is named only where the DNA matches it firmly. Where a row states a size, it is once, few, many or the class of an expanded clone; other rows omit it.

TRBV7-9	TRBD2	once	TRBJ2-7	TGTGCCAGCAGCTTAGACGGTAGCGGGAGGTACGAGCAGTACTTC	CASSLDGSGRYEQYF
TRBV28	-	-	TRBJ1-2	TGTGCCAGCAGGAGGGGGGGTCCCTACTATGGCTACACCTTC	CASRRGGPYYGYTF
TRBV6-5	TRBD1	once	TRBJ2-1	TGTGCCAGCAGTTATATTCCGGGACAGGGCTACAATGAGCAGTTCTTC	CASSYIPGQGYNEQFF
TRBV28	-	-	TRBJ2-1	TGTGCCAGCAGTTTCTACAATGAGCAGTTCTTC	CASSFYNEQFF
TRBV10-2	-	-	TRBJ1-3	TGCGCCAGCAGTGGGACAGTAGGAAACACCATATATTTT	CASSGTVGNTIYF
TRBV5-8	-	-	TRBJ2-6	TGTGCCAGCAGCTTAGCCTTCGGGACCTCATTGGTCGTCCTGACTTTC	CASSLAFGTSLVVLTF
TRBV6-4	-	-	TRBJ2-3	TGTGCCAGCAGTGAGCAGGGGCCAGATACGCAGTATTTT	CASSEQGPDTQYF
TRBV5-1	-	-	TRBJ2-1	TGCGCCAGCAGTCCTAGTAGGGGGAACAATGAGCAGTTCTTC	CASSPSRGNNEQFF
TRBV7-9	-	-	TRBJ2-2	TGTGCCAGCAGCTCCGTAATGATAAAAACCGGGCCCGCGGGCGGGGAGCTGTTTTTT	CASSSVMIKTGPAGGELFF
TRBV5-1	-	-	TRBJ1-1	TGCGCCAGCAGAATTACGGGTTCGAACACTGAAGCTTTCTTT	CASRITGSNTEAFF
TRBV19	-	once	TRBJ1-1	TGTGCCAGTAGTCAAAGGGAGGGCATGAACACTGAAGCTTTCTTT	CASSQREGMNTEAFF
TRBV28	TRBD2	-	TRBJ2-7	TGTGCCAGCAGCACCTATGCTAGCGGGAGTCCCTACGAGCAGTACTTC	CASSTYASGSPYEQYF
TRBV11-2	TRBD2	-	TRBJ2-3	TGTGCCAGCAGCTTATGGGCTAGCGGCCAAGATACGCAGTATTTT	CASSLWASGQDTQYF
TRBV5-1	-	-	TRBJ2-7	TGCGCCAGCAGCTTAGGGTCGCAAACCTACGAGCAGTACTTC	CASSLGSQTYEQYF
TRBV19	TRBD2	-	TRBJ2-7	TGTGCCAGTAGTTTAGCGGGAGGGCCCTACGAGCAGTACTTC	CASSLAGGPYEQYF
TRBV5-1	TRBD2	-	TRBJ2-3	TGCGCCAGCAGCTTCGGACTAGCGGGAGGGCCGGATACGCAGTATTTT	CASSFGLAGGPDTQYF
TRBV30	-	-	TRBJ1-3	TGTGCCTGGAGTGCCCTGGCAGGTACTCTCTCTGGAAACACCATATATTTT	CAWSALAGTLSGNTIYF
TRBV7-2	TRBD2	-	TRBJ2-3	TGTGCCAGCAGCAAAATAAGCGGGGGGTGGGCAGATACGCAGTATTTT	CASSKISGGWADTQYF
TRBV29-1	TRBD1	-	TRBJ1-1	TGCAGCGTAGACAGGGGGGTTGCTGAAGCTTTCTTT	CSVDRGVAEAFF
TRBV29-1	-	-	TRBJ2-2	TGCAGCGTTACTCAGGGGGGTGGCACCGGGGAGCTGTTTTTT	CSVTQGGGTGELFF
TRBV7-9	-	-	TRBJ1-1	TGTGCCAGCAGCTTGTCAGGGAACACTGAAGCTTTCTTT	CASSLSGNTEAFF
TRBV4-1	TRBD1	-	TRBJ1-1	TGCGCCAGCAGCCGTTCTTGGACAGGCACTGAAGCTTTCTTT	CASSRSWTGTEAFF